The following is a T cell receptor beta chain sequence with its context. The V and J ends lost 2 bases and 4 bases, in that order; junction bases with no gene match: 4. Germline CDR1 reads SGHRS; CDR2 reads YFSETQ. There are 14 residues in the CDR3. These data come from a study of patients and donors after allogeneic stem cell transplantation. TCRdb re-called the RT-PCR reads with MiXCR, one entry per CDR3 protein. The sample includes about 230,000 distinct CDR3 sequences, 13% to 15% of them seen just once. The J gene is TRBJ1-1, the V gene TRBV5-1, with TRBD1 matching over 8 bases. The receptor was derived from a human donor who was either an allogeneic HSCT recipient or a stem cell or donor lymphocyte infusion donor (not recorded which). It is not recorded whose cells these are; they may come from a transplant donor. Sequencing input: blood, either unsorted or a sorted T cell fraction (not recorded which). The CDR3 loop is CASSFPTGGTEAFF. In nucleotides, the CDR3 is TGCGCCAGCAGCTTCCCAACAGGGGGCACTGAAGCTTTCTTT. Full variable domain (outside the CDR3, taken from reference TRBV5-1 and TRBJ1-1): KAGVTQTPRYLIKTRGQQVTLSCSPISGHRSVSWYQQTPGQGLQFLFEYFSETQRNKGNFPGRFSGRQFSNSRSEMNVSTLELGDSALYLCASSFPTGGTEAFFGQGTRLTVV.